A selection of T cell receptor beta chains follows, all from one sample in a study of CD8+ T cells in alopecia areata. Clones were read by immunoSEQ multiplex PCR, and TCRdb kept only the in-frame ones, dropping some. The profile shows over 150,000 clones, almost 65% of them singletons. Sequencing used CD4+ T cells sorted from blood, obtained at week 0. The receptors were sampled from a human donor with alopecia areata. Each CDR3 is given without its conserved first and last residue.

>TRBJ2-6|TRBV2|13
ASSGSSSGANVLT
>TRBJ2-3|TRBV14|14
ASSPNPLRGTDTQY
>TRBJ2-2|TRBV29-1|11
SVDRRNTGELF
>TRBJ2-3|TRBV10-3|9
AISRADTQY
>TRBJ2-3|TRBV7-9|11
ASSFREGDTQY
>TRBJ1-6|TRBV7-9|14
ASSPPRQGNYSPLH
>TRBJ2-1|TRBV29-1|12
SVGDGGADNEQF
>TRBJ2-1|TRBV5-1|13
ASSLEGVPHNEQF
>TRBJ2-7|TRBV2|11
ASSGQPFYEQY
>TRBJ1-6|TRBV6-6|13
ASSARWGGDSPLH
>TRBJ2-1|TRBV29-1|9
SVGGTGRGV
>TRBJ2-3|TRBV29-1|11
SAARGDADTQY
>TRBJ2-1|TRBV4-3|15
ASSQGAVAGGGHEQF